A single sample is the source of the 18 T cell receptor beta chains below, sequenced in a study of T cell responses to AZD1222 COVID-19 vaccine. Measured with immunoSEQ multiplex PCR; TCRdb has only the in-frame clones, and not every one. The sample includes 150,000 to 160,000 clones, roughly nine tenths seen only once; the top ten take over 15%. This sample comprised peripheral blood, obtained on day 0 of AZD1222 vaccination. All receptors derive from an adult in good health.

Here the CDR3 reads CASSFSPPGANYGYTF. The CDR3 DNA reads TGTGCCAGCAGCTTCTCGCCTCCGGGAGCTAACTATGGCTACACCTTC. The gene calls are TRBV7-8 and TRBJ1-2; unclear D gene. Germline CDR1 is SGHVS and CDR2 is FQNEAQ. There are 16 residues in the CDR3. Trimming took 3 bases from V and 0 from J, leaving 14 bases between them.

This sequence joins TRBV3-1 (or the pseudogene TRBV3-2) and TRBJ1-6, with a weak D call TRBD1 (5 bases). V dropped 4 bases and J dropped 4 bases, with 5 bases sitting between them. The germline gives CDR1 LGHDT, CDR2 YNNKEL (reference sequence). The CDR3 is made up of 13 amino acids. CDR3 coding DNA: TGTGCCAGCAGCCCAGGGTATAATTCACCCCTCCACTTT. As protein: CASSPGYNSPLHF.

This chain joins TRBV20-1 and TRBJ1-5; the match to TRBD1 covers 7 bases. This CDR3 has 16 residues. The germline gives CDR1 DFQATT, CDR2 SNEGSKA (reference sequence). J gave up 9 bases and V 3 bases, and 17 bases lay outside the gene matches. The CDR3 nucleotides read TGCAGTGCTAGTGACCCAAGGACAGGCGCTCGTAGGCCCCAGCATTTT. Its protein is CSASDPRTGARRPQHF.

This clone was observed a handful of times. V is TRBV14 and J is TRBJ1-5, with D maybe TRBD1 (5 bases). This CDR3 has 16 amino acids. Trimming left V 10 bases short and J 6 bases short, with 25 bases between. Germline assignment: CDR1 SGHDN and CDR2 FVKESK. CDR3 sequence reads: CATQAIREMGGQPQHF. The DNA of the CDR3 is TGTGCCACCCAAGCAATTCGGGAGATGGGGGGTCAGCCCCAGCATTTT.

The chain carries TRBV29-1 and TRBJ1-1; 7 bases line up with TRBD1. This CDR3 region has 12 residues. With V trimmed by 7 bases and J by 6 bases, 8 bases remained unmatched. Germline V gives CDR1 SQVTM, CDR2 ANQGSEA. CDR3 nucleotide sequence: TGCAGCGCTGAGGCACAGGGGTCTGAAGCTTTCTTT. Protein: CSAEAQGSEAFF.

CDR3 protein: CASSSGGWGAFF. In nucleotides, the CDR3 is TGTGCCAGCAGTTCCGGCGGCTGGGGTGCTTTCTTT. V usage is TRBV5-4 and J usage is TRBJ1-1; D not resolved. The ends were cut back, 5 bases at V and 11 bases at J, with 16 bases in the middle. CDR3 size: 12 residues. The germline gives CDR1 SGHNT, CDR2 YYREEE (reference sequence). Full variable domain (rest looked up from reference TRBV5-4 and TRBJ1-1): ETGVTQSPTHLIKTRGQQVTLRCSSQSGHNTVSWYQQALGQGPQFIFQYYREEENGRGNFPPRFSGLQFPNYSSELNVNALELDDSALYLCASSSGGWGAFFGQGTRLTVV.

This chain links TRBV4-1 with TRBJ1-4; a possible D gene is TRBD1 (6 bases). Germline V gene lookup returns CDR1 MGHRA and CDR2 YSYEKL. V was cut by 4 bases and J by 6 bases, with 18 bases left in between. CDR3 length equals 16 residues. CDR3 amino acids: CASSLSRGGTDEKLFF. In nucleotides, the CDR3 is TGCGCCAGCAGCCTTTCCCGAGGGGGGACGGATGAAAAACTGTTTTTT.

DNA for the CDR3: TGTGCCAGCAGGTACGGGGACGAAACTAACTATGGCTACACCTTC. Translated: CASRYGDETNYGYTF. V and J are TRBV5-5 and TRBJ1-2, with D maybe TRBD1 (5 bases). The V end was cut by 5 bases, the J end by 0 bases, with 14 bases between. The V gene's germline CDR1 is SGHKS and CDR2 YYEKEE (reference sequence). The CDR3 has 15 amino acids.

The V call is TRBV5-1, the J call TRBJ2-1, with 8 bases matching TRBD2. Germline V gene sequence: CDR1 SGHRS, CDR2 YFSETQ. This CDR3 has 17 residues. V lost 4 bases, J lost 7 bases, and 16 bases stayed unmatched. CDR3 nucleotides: TGCGCCAGCAGCGTCCCCAGCGCTCGGGAGGGCCGGAATGAGCAGTTCTTC. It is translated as CASSVPSAREGRNEQFF.

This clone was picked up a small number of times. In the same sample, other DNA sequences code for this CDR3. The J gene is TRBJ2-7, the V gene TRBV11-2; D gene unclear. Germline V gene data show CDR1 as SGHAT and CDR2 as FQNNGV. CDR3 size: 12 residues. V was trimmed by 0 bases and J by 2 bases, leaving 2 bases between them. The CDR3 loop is CASSLDAYEQYF. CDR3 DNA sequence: TGTGCCAGCAGCTTAGACGCCTACGAGCAGTACTTC.

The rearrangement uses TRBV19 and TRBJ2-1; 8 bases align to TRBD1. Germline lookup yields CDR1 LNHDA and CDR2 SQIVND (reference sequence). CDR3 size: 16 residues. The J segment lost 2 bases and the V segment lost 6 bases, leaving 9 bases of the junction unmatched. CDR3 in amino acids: CASRPTGTGAYNEQFF. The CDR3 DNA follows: TGTGCCAGTAGACCCACCGGGACAGGAGCCTACAATGAGCAGTTCTTC.

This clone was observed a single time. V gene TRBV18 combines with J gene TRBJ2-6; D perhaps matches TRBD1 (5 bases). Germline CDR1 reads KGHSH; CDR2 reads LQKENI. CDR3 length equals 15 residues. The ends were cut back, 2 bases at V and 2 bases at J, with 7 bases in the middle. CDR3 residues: CASSPVTAGANVLTF. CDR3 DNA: TGTGCCAGCTCACCAGTGACAGCTGGGGCCAACGTCCTGACTTTC.

The CDR3 DNA follows: TGCGCCAGCAGCTTGGACCCCGTGGTCACTGAAGCTTTCTTT. Encoded protein: CASSLDPVVTEAFF. The chain couples TRBV5-1 to TRBJ1-1; D is unresolved. Germline CDR1 is SGHRS and CDR2 is YFSETQ. Between the trimmed V and J ends, which lost 0 bases and 4 bases, there was a span of 10 bases. This CDR3 has 14 residues. The full variable domain, with the rest looked up from reference TRBV5-1 and TRBJ1-1, is KAGVTQTPRYLIKTRGQQVTLSCSPISGHRSVSWYQQTPGQGLQFLFEYFSETQRNKGNFPGRFSGRQFSNSRSEMNVSTLELGDSALYLCASSLDPVVTEAFFGQGTRLTVV.

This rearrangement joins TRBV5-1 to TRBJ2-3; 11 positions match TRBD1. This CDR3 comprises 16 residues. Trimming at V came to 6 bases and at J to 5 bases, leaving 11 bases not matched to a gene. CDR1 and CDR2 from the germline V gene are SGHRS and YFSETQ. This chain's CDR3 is CASTPSPGQGGDTQYF. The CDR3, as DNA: TGCGCCAGCACCCCATCCCCGGGACAGGGGGGAGATACGCAGTATTTT. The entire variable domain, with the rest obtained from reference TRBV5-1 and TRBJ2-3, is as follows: KAGVTQTPRYLIKTRGQQVTLSCSPISGHRSVSWYQQTPGQGLQFLFEYFSETQRNKGNFPGRFSGRQFSNSRSEMNVSTLELGDSALYLCASTPSPGQGGDTQYFGPGTRLTVL.

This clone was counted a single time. The CDR3 DNA reads as TGTGCCAGCAGCGTCGCTACCGGCGGGCATGGCTACACCTTC. Its protein product is CASSVATGGHGYTF. The chain carries TRBV9 and TRBJ1-2, with no clear D. The CDR3 has 14 amino acids. V was shortened by 2 bases and J by 6 bases, with 14 bases between the two germline ends. Germline V gene data show CDR1 as SGDLS and CDR2 as YYNGEE. Using reference TRBV9 and TRBJ1-2 for the parts outside the CDR3, the full variable domain is DSGVTQTPKHLITATGQRVTLRCSPRSGDLSVYWYQQSLDQGLQFLIQYYNGEERAKGNILERFSAQQFPDLHSELNLSSLELGDSALYFCASSVATGGHGYTFGSGTRLTVV.

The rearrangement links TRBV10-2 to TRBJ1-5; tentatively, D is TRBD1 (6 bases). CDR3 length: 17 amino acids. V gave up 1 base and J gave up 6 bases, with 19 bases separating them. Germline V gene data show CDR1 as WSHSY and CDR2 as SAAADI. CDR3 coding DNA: TGCGCCAGCAGTGAGTTCCTTCCCGGCAGGGGAATTCAGCCCCAGCATTTT. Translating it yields CASSEFLPGRGIQPQHF.

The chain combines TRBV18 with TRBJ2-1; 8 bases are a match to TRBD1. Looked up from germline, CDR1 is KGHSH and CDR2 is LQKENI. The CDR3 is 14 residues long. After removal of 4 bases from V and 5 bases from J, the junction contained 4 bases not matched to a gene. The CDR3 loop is CASSQLGQDNEQFF. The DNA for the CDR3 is TGTGCCAGCTCACAATTGGGACAGGACAATGAGCAGTTCTTC.

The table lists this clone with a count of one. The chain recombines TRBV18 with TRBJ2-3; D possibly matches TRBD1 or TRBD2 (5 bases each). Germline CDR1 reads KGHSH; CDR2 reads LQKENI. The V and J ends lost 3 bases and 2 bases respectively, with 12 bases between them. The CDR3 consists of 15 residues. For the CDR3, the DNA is TGTGCCAGCTCACCCAGGATAGGGACCACAGATACGCAGTATTTT. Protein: CASSPRIGTTDTQYF.